Each of the 19 T cell receptor beta chains below was sequenced from the same sample in a study of OX40 agonist ivuxolimab in advanced cancers. Method: immunoSEQ multiplex PCR; TCRdb's copy keeps in-frame clones and lacks some. The data contain about 83,000 clones, roughly 90% of them singletons. Specimen: CD4+ or CD8+ T cells sorted from blood, collected in a trial of the OX40 agonist ivuxolimab. The source is an adult with an advanced solid tumor such as melanoma, head and neck, liver or kidney cancer.

This clone was seen just once. The V gene is TRBV12-5, the J gene TRBJ1-1; D is undetermined. Trimming pared 1 base from V and 1 base from J, leaving 16 bases between. The CDR3 length is 17 residues. The germline V gene has CDR1 LGHNT and CDR2 FRNRAP. In DNA, the CDR3 is TGTGCTAGTGGTTTGGCACTTCGACCTCCCGGGAACACTGAAGCTTTCTTT. This sequence encodes CASGLALRPPGNTEAFF.

The chain combines TRBV29-1 with TRBJ1-1, with TRBD1 matching over 8 bases. The V segment lost 3 bases and the J segment 3 bases; nucleotides outside the gene matches: 12. CDR1 is SQVTM and CDR2 is ANQGSEA in the germline V gene. This CDR3 spans 16 amino acids. CDR3 region: CSVEDRAFPRDTEAFF. DNA for the CDR3: TGCAGCGTTGAGGACAGGGCTTTCCCGAGGGACACTGAAGCTTTCTTT.

This chain uses TRBV4-3 with TRBJ2-7; D is unresolved. The germline V and J ends were trimmed by 1 base and 5 bases, with 12 bases remaining between them. The germline V gene encodes CDR1 LGHNA and CDR2 YSLEER. CDR3 length: 14 residues. The CDR3 nucleotides are TGCGCCAGCAGCCAAGTTAAGGGTTCCCACGAGCAGTACTTC. It specifies CASSQVKGSHEQYF.

The genes are TRBV7-2 and TRBJ2-3; the match to TRBD2 covers 9 bases. The CDR3 is 15 residues long. V was clipped by 2 bases and J by 0 bases; unmatched bases: 0. Germline CDR1 and CDR2: SGHTA and FQGNSA. CDR3 loop: CASSLTSGSTDTQYF. The CDR3 nucleotides read TGTGCCAGCAGCTTAACTAGCGGGAGCACAGATACGCAGTATTTT.

DNA for the CDR3: TGTGCCAGCAGTTCCTCCTCAGCTCTCCCGGGCAATGAGCAGTTCTTC. This encodes CASSSSSALPGNEQFF. The V gene is TRBV28, the J gene TRBJ2-1; the D is unclear. CDR1 is MDHEN, CDR2 SYDVKM, per germline. This CDR3 spans 16 amino acids. Trimming left V 4 bases short and J 6 bases short, with 19 bases between.

The chain links TRBV9 to TRBJ2-5; D possibly matches TRBD1 or TRBD2 (5 bases each). The germline gives CDR1 SGDLS, CDR2 YYNGEE. Trimming stripped 3 bases from V and 1 base from J, with 16 bases between. This CDR3 is 16 amino acids long. CDR3 DNA: TGTGCCAGCAGCGCCCCTCGGACACGGGGCCAAGAGACCCAGTACTTC. Protein product: CASSAPRTRGQETQYF. The full variable domain, its missing parts supplied by reference TRBV9 and TRBJ2-5, is DSGVTQTPKHLITATGQRVTLRCSPRSGDLSVYWYQQSLDQGLQFLIQYYNGEERAKGNILERFSAQQFPDLHSELNLSSLELGDSALYFCASSAPRTRGQETQYFGPGTRLLVL.

V is TRBV6-1 and J is TRBJ1-1, with 9 bases fitting TRBD1. Germline CDR1 and CDR2: MNHNS and SASEGT. CDR3 size: 14 residues. The J segment lost 5 bases and the V segment lost 6 bases, leaving 7 bases of the junction unmatched. The CDR3 DNA follows: TGTGCCAGCAGCCACAGGACAGGGGAAACTGAAGCTTTCTTT. Translated, it gives CASSHRTGETEAFF.

The chain has TRBV6-5 and TRBJ1-1; D is perhaps TRBD1 (5 bases). V was shortened by 5 bases and J by 11 bases, with 15 bases between the two germline ends. This CDR3 is built from 12 residues. CDR1 MNHEY and CDR2 SVGAGI come from the germline V gene. CDR3 region: CASSPGPTGAFF. The CDR3 region has the DNA TGTGCCAGCAGTCCGGGGCCCACTGGGGCTTTCTTT.

CDR3 sequence (DNA): TGTGCCAGCTCCTTCCGGGGATTCAATCAGCCCCAGCATTTT. Encoded protein: CASSFRGFNQPQHF. The gene calls are TRBV6-6 and TRBJ1-5; D uncertain. The ends were cut back, 8 bases at V and 3 bases at J, with 14 bases in the middle. The CDR3 is 14 residues long. CDR1 is MNHNY, CDR2 SVGAGI, per germline (reference sequence).

The chain employs TRBV30 and TRBJ1-2; 8 nucleotides agree with TRBD1. Germline V gene data show CDR1 as GTSNPN and CDR2 as SVGIG (reference sequence). The CDR3 spans 11 residues. In DNA form, the CDR3 reads TGTGCTTTTGGACAGGGCCATGGCTACACCTTC. Its translation: CAFGQGHGYTF.

The CDR3 nucleotides read TGTGCCAGCAGCCATAGAATCTCCGGGACAGGAAGCTATGGCTACACCTTC. Its protein is CASSHRISGTGSYGYTF. The rearrangement uses TRBV7-2 and TRBJ1-2, with 8 bases that match TRBD1. The V and J ends lost 5 bases and 4 bases, in that order; junction bases with no gene match: 15. The CDR3 totals 17 residues. Germline V gene data show CDR1 as SGHTA and CDR2 as FQGNSA.

The chain recombines TRBV5-8 with TRBJ2-5; 8 bases map to TRBD2. V lost 3 bases to trimming and J lost 7 bases; unmatched junction nucleotides: 11. The CDR3 loop spans 15 amino acids. In germline, CDR1 is SGHTS, CDR2 YDEGEE. CDR3 region: CASSSRAGVTVTQYF. The CDR3 DNA follows: TGTGCCAGCAGCTCACGAGCGGGAGTTACGGTGACCCAGTACTTC.

The chain employs TRBV7-2 and TRBJ1-1; D is unclear. V lost 5 bases and J 1 base, leaving 11 bases between the germline ends. Germline V CDR1 and CDR2: SGHTA, FQGNSA. The CDR3 contains 14 residues. The chain's CDR3 is CASSIDYSNTEAFF. The CDR3 nucleotides read TGTGCCAGCAGCATAGATTACTCGAACACTGAAGCTTTCTTT. Together with reference TRBV7-2 and TRBJ1-1, the CDR3 gives the full variable domain: GAGVSQSPSNKVTEKGKDVELRCDPISGHTALYWYRQSLGQGLEFLIYFQGNSAPDKSGLPSDRFSAERTGGSVSTLTIQRTQQEDSAVYLCASSIDYSNTEAFFGQGTRLTVV.

This clone was seen once. The chain recombines TRBV9 with TRBJ1-3; 7 nucleotides agree with TRBD1. The trim removed 4 bases at V and 8 bases at J, leaving 9 bases unmatched. Germline assignment: CDR1 SGDLS and CDR2 YYNGEE. The CDR3 sequence is 14 residues long. CDR3 sequence: CASSLTGVGDTIYF. In DNA form, the CDR3 reads TGTGCCAGCAGCCTAACAGGGGTGGGCGACACCATATATTTT.

This clone was seen only a few times. Distinct nucleotide sequences in the sample also encode this CDR3. The chain links TRBV9 to TRBJ1-1; D is ambiguous. The germline V and J ends were trimmed by 0 bases and 1 base, with 4 bases remaining between them. This CDR3 contains 13 residues. The germline V gene encodes CDR1 SGDLS and CDR2 YYNGEE. DNA of the CDR3: TGTGCCAGCAGCGTAGGATCGAACACTGAAGCTTTCTTT. Protein product: CASSVGSNTEAFF. Using reference TRBV9 and TRBJ1-1 for the parts outside the CDR3, the full variable domain is DSGVTQTPKHLITATGQRVTLRCSPRSGDLSVYWYQQSLDQGLQFLIQYYNGEERAKGNILERFSAQQFPDLHSELNLSSLELGDSALYFCASSVGSNTEAFFGQGTRLTVV.

The chain has TRBV5-1 and TRBJ2-3; the D call may be TRBD1 or TRBD2 (5 bases each). V lost 4 bases and J 2 bases, leaving 14 bases between the germline ends. The CDR3 is made up of 15 amino acids. Germline values: CDR1 SGHRS, CDR2 YFSETQ. CDR3 DNA sequence: TGCGCCAGCAGCCGAGGGAGAGGGGACACAGATACGCAGTATTTT. It is translated as CASSRGRGDTDTQYF. Based on the CDR3 plus reference TRBV5-1 and TRBJ2-3, the full variable domain is KAGVTQTPRYLIKTRGQQVTLSCSPISGHRSVSWYQQTPGQGLQFLFEYFSETQRNKGNFPGRFSGRQFSNSRSEMNVSTLELGDSALYLCASSRGRGDTDTQYFGPGTRLTVL.

J is TRBJ2-1 and V is TRBV15; TRBD2 matches at 10 bases. The trim removed 2 bases at V and 7 bases at J, leaving 8 bases unmatched. CDR1 and CDR2 from the germline V gene are LNHNV and YYDKDF (reference sequence). The CDR3 is 16 residues long. The CDR3 spells CATSRLGLARLNEQFF. In DNA, the CDR3 is TGTGCCACCAGCAGACTGGGACTAGCGCGTCTTAATGAGCAGTTCTTC. The full variable domain, its missing parts supplied by reference TRBV15 and TRBJ2-1, is DAMVIQNPRYQVTQFGKPVTLSCSQTLNHNVMYWYQQKSSQAPKLLFHYYDKDFNNEADTPDNFQSRRPNTSFCFLDIRSPGLGDTAMYLCATSRLGLARLNEQFFGPGTRLTVL.

The gene calls are TRBV18 and TRBJ2-6, with TRBD2 matching over 9 bases. The CDR3 spans 19 residues. In germline, CDR1 is KGHSH, CDR2 LQKENI. Trimming cost V 2 bases and J 1 base; bases outside gene matches: 9. The CDR3 region has the DNA TGTGCCAGCTCACCAGGGTCTAGCGGGACTGTTTCTGGGGCCAACGTCCTGACTTTC. Its protein product is CASSPGSSGTVSGANVLTF.

This clone was seen a handful of times. The genes are TRBV12-5 and TRBJ2-2; 11 positions match TRBD2. The CDR3 sequence is 17 residues long. Germline loops: CDR1 LGHNT, CDR2 FRNRAP. V lost 3 bases, J lost 7 bases, and 10 bases stayed unmatched. The CDR3 DNA is TGTGCTAGTGGTTTAGCATCTAGCGGGGGGTATCTCGGGGAGCTGTTTTTT. Residues: CASGLASSGGYLGELFF. The full variable domain, rest sourced from reference TRBV12-5 and TRBJ2-2, is DARVTQTPRHKVTEMGQEVTMRCQPILGHNTVFWYRQTMMQGLELLAYFRNRAPLDDSGMPKDRFSAEMPDATLATLKIQPSEPRDSAVYFCASGLASSGGYLGELFFGEGSRLTVL.